This T cell receptor beta chain was recorded in a study of preoperative IRX-2 immunotherapy in early breast cancer. Sequenced by immunoSEQ multiplex PCR; TCRdb stores in-frame clones only, minus some. The sample records some 21,000 clones, around four fifths being singletons. Treatment indicated: preoperative locoregional IRX-2 cytokine immunotherapy. This phase Ib study tested locoregional IRX-2 cytokine immunotherapy given before surgery. V gave up 7 bases and J gave up 8 bases; unmatched junction bases: 7. Germline V CDR1 and CDR2: KGHSH, LQKENI. This CDR3 has 13 residues. The sequence derives from a human donor with breast cancer. J is TRBJ1-1 and V is TRBV18; 10 bases match TRBD1. The sequenced sample was lymph node tissue, obtained after IRX-2 immunotherapy. The CDR3 loop reads CASLGTGVKEAFF. The CDR3 DNA is TGTGCCAGCTTAGGGACAGGGGTAAAGGAAGCTTTCTTT.